The next 19 T cell receptor beta chains were all read from a single sample in a study of PD-1 blockade in classical Hodgkin lymphoma. Assay: immunoSEQ multiplex PCR; the TCRdb copy retains only in-frame clones and omits some. The data contain 35,000 to 50,000 clones, nearly 70% of them singletons. The time point is: cycle 4 day 1 (C4D1), after more than 5 weeks of nivolumab. Following autologous stem cell transplantation, relapse occurred in every patient, and exposure to brentuximab vedotin varied. The specimen was peripheral blood mononuclear cells (PBMCs), collected before the fourth cycle of nivolumab. Receptors were obtained from a human donor with classical Hodgkin lymphoma.

This clone was picked up a small number of times. The rearrangement joins TRBV10-3 to TRBJ2-7; D is perhaps TRBD1 (6 bases). The germline gives CDR1 ENHRY, CDR2 SYGVKD. CDR3 length equals 13 residues. Trimming shortened V by 4 bases and J by 2 bases, and 9 bases separated the two germline ends. CDR3 loop: CAISVGGTYEQYF. The DNA for the CDR3 is TGTGCCATCAGTGTAGGGGGTACCTACGAGCAGTACTTC.

V gene TRBV5-5 combines with J gene TRBJ2-1; 9 bases map to TRBD1. This CDR3 has 16 amino acids. Germline V gene data show CDR1 as SGHKS and CDR2 as YYEKEE (reference sequence). V was clipped by 4 bases and J by 6 bases; unmatched bases: 11. The CDR3 bases are TGTGCCAGCAGCCCACCTCGGGACAGGGTTGTCAATGAGCAGTTCTTC. Its translation is CASSPPRDRVVNEQFF.

The V call is TRBV18, the J call TRBJ1-2; 8 bases align to TRBD1. The germline V gene has CDR1 KGHSH and CDR2 LQKENI. The CDR3 has 14 amino acids. J was trimmed by 4 bases and V by 3 bases; bases with no gene match: 4. The CDR3 bases are TGTGCCAGCTCACCGAGGACAGGGTCCTATGGCTACACCTTC. It yields the protein CASSPRTGSYGYTF. The full variable domain, its missing parts supplied by reference TRBV18 and TRBJ1-2, is NAGVMQNPRHLVRRRGQEARLRCSPMKGHSHVYWYRQLPEEGLKFMVYLQKENIIDESGMPKERFSAEFPKEGPSILRIQQVVRGDSAAYFCASSPRTGSYGYTFGSGTRLTVV.

V and J are TRBV30 and TRBJ1-6; 7 bases line up with TRBD1. With 5 bases clipped from V and 9 bases from J, the junction kept 4 bases outside the gene matches. The length of the CDR3 is 12 residues. CDR1 and CDR2 from the germline V gene are GTSNPN and SVGIG (reference sequence). The CDR3 loop reads CAWDRVLSPLHF. CDR3 DNA sequence: TGTGCCTGGGACAGGGTCCTTTCACCCCTCCACTTT.

V usage is TRBV13 and J usage is TRBJ2-5; perhaps TRBD1 as D (5 bases). Germline V CDR1 and CDR2: PRHDT, FYEKMQ (reference sequence). The length of the CDR3 is 14 residues. Trimming removed 0 bases at V and 4 bases at J, with 9 bases between. The CDR3 DNA follows: TGTGCCAGCAGCTTAGGGGGGCTCCCAGAGACCCAGTACTTC. This codes for CASSLGGLPETQYF. The full variable domain, its missing parts supplied by reference TRBV13 and TRBJ2-5, is AAGVIQSPRHLIKEKRETATLKCYPIPRHDTVYWYQQGPGQDPQFLISFYEKMQSDKGSIPDRFSAQQFSDYHSELNMSSLELGDSALYFCASSLGGLPETQYFGPGTRLLVL.

This clone was seen more than once but under ten times. The V call is TRBV7-9, the J call TRBJ1-2; 10 bases map to TRBD1. Per germline, CDR1 SEHNR and CDR2 FQNEAQ (reference sequence). V was pared by 7 bases and J by 6 bases, with 11 bases of the junction left unmatched. The CDR3 is made up of 15 amino acids. The CDR3: CASTVPGTGADGYTF. The CDR3 region has the DNA TGTGCCAGCACCGTTCCCGGGACAGGGGCCGATGGCTACACCTTC.

The genes are TRBV7-9 and TRBJ1-5; 8 nucleotides align to TRBD1. This CDR3 has 17 residues. From germline, CDR1 is SEHNR and CDR2 FQNEAQ (reference sequence). With 3 bases clipped from V and 5 bases from J, the junction kept 12 bases outside the gene matches. The CDR3 reads CASSFLTGGPCDQPQHF. The CDR3 DNA is TGTGCCAGCAGCTTTCTAACAGGGGGTCCATGCGATCAGCCCCAGCATTTT.

The rearrangement uses TRBV5-1 and TRBJ2-3; 7 bases align to TRBD1. Germline-derived CDR1 and CDR2 are SGHRS and YFSETQ. After removal of 0 bases from V and 3 bases from J, the junction contained 4 bases not matched to a gene. The CDR3 is 15 residues long. CDR3 bases: TGCGCCAGCAGCTTGGCCGGGACAGCTACAGATACGCAGTATTTT. It encodes CASSLAGTATDTQYF.

The V call is TRBV10-3, the J call TRBJ2-7; D not certain. The CDR3 loop spans 13 amino acids. Between the trimmed V and J ends, which lost 3 bases and 7 bases, there was a span of 13 bases. CDR1 and CDR2 from the germline V gene are ENHRY and SYGVKD. The CDR3 protein is CAISDKPLGEQYF. CDR3 bases: TGTGCCATCAGTGATAAGCCCCTGGGGGAGCAGTACTTC.

The chain employs TRBV18 and TRBJ2-3; no reliable D call. Germline V gives CDR1 KGHSH, CDR2 LQKENI. V lost 5 bases and J 5 bases, leaving 11 bases between the germline ends. CDR3 length: 13 residues. The CDR3 protein is CASSYTILDTQYF. The DNA for the CDR3 is TGTGCCAGCTCATACACAATTTTAGATACGCAGTATTTT.

This clone was seen a few times. This chain links TRBV11-2 with TRBJ2-1, with 8 bases lining up with TRBD2. The CDR3 loop spans 15 amino acids. The V segment lost 2 bases and the J segment 4 bases; nucleotides outside the gene matches: 4. In germline, CDR1 is SGHAT, CDR2 FQNNGV. The CDR3 DNA reads TGTGCCAGCAGCTTAAAGTCTAGCGGGTACAATGAGCAGTTCTTC. This gives the protein CASSLKSSGYNEQFF.

The chain employs TRBV27 and TRBJ2-1; 7 bases are shared with TRBD1. V was clipped by 3 bases and J by 9 bases; unmatched bases: 14. Germline loops: CDR1 MNHEY, CDR2 SMNVEV (reference sequence). There are 16 residues in the CDR3. As DNA, the CDR3 is TGTGCCAGCAGTTTGTGGGGAGAGACAGGGTTTGGTGAGCAGTTCTTC. Its protein is CASSLWGETGFGEQFF.

This chain links TRBV6-1 with TRBJ1-5; D not resolved. CDR1 MNHNS and CDR2 SASEGT come from the germline V gene. The length of the CDR3 is 16 residues. V was trimmed by 3 bases and J by 3 bases, leaving 15 bases between them. CDR3: CASSDSDGSFNQPQHF. CDR3 DNA sequence: TGTGCCAGCAGTGATTCGGACGGGAGCTTCAATCAGCCCCAGCATTTT.

This clone has more than one count but fewer than ten. The gene calls are TRBV7-3 and TRBJ2-7; tentative D call: TRBD1 (6 bases). V was trimmed by 2 bases and J by 6 bases, leaving 11 bases between them. This CDR3 is built from 13 residues. Per germline, CDR1 SGHTA and CDR2 FQGTGA. This CDR3 is CASSLSLGGEQYF. The CDR3 DNA reads as TGTGCCAGCAGCTTATCCCTAGGGGGCGAGCAGTACTTC.

This clone was counted once. Relative to the germline gene, one junction end is altered; a read error may explain this. V and J are TRBV7-9 and TRBJ2-7; tentatively, D is TRBD1 (5 bases). Germline lookup yields CDR1 SEHNR and CDR2 FQNEAQ (reference sequence). CDR3 length: 13 residues. The CDR3: CASSLAGAYKQYF. In DNA, the CDR3 is TGTGCCAGCAGCTTAGCAGGGGCCTACAAGCAGTACTTC.

The V and J genes are TRBV29-1 and TRBJ1-2; 8 bases line up with TRBD1. The germline gives CDR1 SQVTM, CDR2 ANQGSEA. The CDR3 has 13 residues. V lost 6 bases and J lost 6; bases outside the gene matches: 9. The CDR3 DNA follows: TGCAGCGTGTGGACAGGGAGGAAGGATGGCTACACCTTC. As protein: CSVWTGRKDGYTF. Full variable domain (outside the CDR3, taken from reference TRBV29-1 and TRBJ1-2): SAVISQKPSRDICQRGTSLTIQCQVDSQVTMMFWYRQQPGQSLTLIATANQGSEATYESGFVIDKFPISRPNLTFSTLTVSNMSPEDSSIYLCSVWTGRKDGYTFGSGTRLTVV.

The chain uses TRBV25-1 and TRBJ2-3; D is uncertain. Germline V gene lookup returns CDR1 MGHDK and CDR2 SYGVNS. The CDR3 extends over 13 amino acids. V lost 1 base to trimming and J lost 6 bases, with 8 bases between them. The CDR3 DNA reads TGTGCCAGCAGTGAATTATCCAAGGATACGCAGTATTTT. It yields the protein CASSELSKDTQYF. Variable domain in full (rest from reference TRBV25-1 and TRBJ2-3): EADIYQTPRYLVIGTGKKITLECSQTMGHDKMYWYQQDPGMELHLIHYSYGVNSTEKGDLSSESTVSRIRTEHFPLTLESARPSHTSQYLCASSELSKDTQYFGPGTRLTVL.

With respect to this clone: The sample carries other DNA sequences with the same CDR3. The chain recombines TRBV6-5 with TRBJ2-5; D is ambiguous. The CDR3 consists of 13 residues. Germline V gene data show CDR1 as MNHEY and CDR2 as SVGAGI. Trimming removed 2 bases at V and 3 bases at J, with 7 bases between. The CDR3 region has the DNA TGTGCCAGCAGTTACGAGGCAGAAGAGACCCAGTACTTC. It translates to CASSYEAEETQYF.

This chain uses TRBV10-3 with TRBJ2-1; 10 bases map to TRBD2. CDR1 ENHRY and CDR2 SYGVKD come from the germline V gene. The CDR3 totals 15 residues. The V and J ends lost 8 bases and 3 bases, in that order; junction bases with no gene match: 7. In nucleotides, the CDR3 is TGTGCCATCGGGAGCGGGGGGGCTAACTACAATGAGCAGTTCTTC. Translation gives CAIGSGGANYNEQFF.